Following are 21 T cell receptor beta chains from one sample sequenced in a study of CD8+CD57+ T cells in acquired aplastic anemia. Researchers used genomic DNA as the template to profile TCR beta VDJ and CDR3. TCRdb analysed the reads with MiXCR anew, one entry per CDR3 protein. The table shows approximately 150,000 distinct CDR3 sequences, with around 48% occurring only once. Patients selected for sequencing had displayed CD8+CD57+ cell expansion by flow cytometry. Material for sequencing was sorted CD4+, CD8+, or CD8+CD57+ T cells (not recorded which) from PBMCs. These receptors came from a human donor with aplastic anemia.

This clonotype was picked up a small number of times. The chain employs TRBV24-1 and TRBJ2-1; D call uncertain. The CDR3 spans 11 residues. V lost 4 bases and J 6 bases, leaving 3 bases between the germline ends. Per the germline V gene, CDR1 is KGHDR and CDR2 is SFDVKD. CDR3 region: CATSDLNEQFF. The DNA of the CDR3 is TGTGCCACCAGTGACCTCAATGAGCAGTTCTTC.

The CDR3 nucleotides read TGTGCCAGCCGGGACAGGGACTACGAGCAGTACTTC. Its protein is CASRDRDYEQYF. The rearrangement joins TRBV19 to TRBJ2-7, with TRBD1 identical over 9 bases. The CDR3 covers 12 residues. Germline CDR1 LNHDA, CDR2 SQIVND (reference sequence). After removal of 9 bases from V and 3 bases from J, the junction contained 3 bases not matched to a gene.

A note on this clonotype: This could be a read error, since a much larger clone is one nucleotide away. The chain is built from TRBV4-2 and TRBJ2-1; TRBD2 matches 8 bases. The J segment lost 0 bases and the V segment lost 5 bases, leaving 6 bases of the junction unmatched. CDR3 size: 16 residues. The germline V gene has CDR1 LGHNA and CDR2 YNFKEQ. In DNA form, the CDR3 reads TGTGCCAGCAGCGGTAGCGGGACGAGCTCCTACAATGAGCAGTTCTTC. Translation gives CASSGSGTSSYNEQFF.

The rearrangement links TRBV20-1 to TRBJ1-4; TRBD1 agrees at 10 bases. The germline CDR1 and CDR2 sequences are DFQATT and SNEGSKA (reference sequence). V gave up 6 bases and J gave up 7 bases; unmatched junction bases: 14. The CDR3 loop spans 16 amino acids. The CDR3 region has the DNA TGCAGTGCCGGGGGGGGACAGGGGAGTGGAGGTGAAAAACTGTTTTTT. Protein sequence: CSAGGGQGSGGEKLFF.

V gene TRBV10-3 combines with J gene TRBJ1-3, with D perhaps matching TRBD1 (6 bases). Germline CDR1 and CDR2: ENHRY and SYGVKD. CDR3 length equals 17 residues. The ends were cut back, 11 bases at V and 0 bases at J, with 23 bases in the middle. The CDR3: CASTTSGGTTSGNTIYF. In nucleotides, the CDR3 is TGTGCCTCTACGACTAGCGGGGGCACTACCTCTGGAAACACCATATATTTT.

There are many counts of this clonotype. V and J are TRBV5-1 and TRBJ2-1; TRBD1 might be the D (5 bases). V lost 1 base and J 6 bases, leaving 14 bases between the germline ends. The CDR3 runs to 15 residues. The germline CDR1 and CDR2 sequences are SGHRS and YFSETQ. The CDR3 sequence is CASSLRQGSGNEQFF. The CDR3 DNA reads as TGCGCCAGCAGCTTGCGCCAGGGTTCCGGCAATGAGCAGTTCTTC.

This clonotype was counted ten times or more. The chain employs TRBV19 and TRBJ1-1, with a weak D call TRBD1 (6 bases). CDR3 size: 14 residues. Trimming shortened V by 6 bases and J by 6 bases, and 17 bases separated the two germline ends. CDR1 and CDR2 from the germline V gene are LNHDA and SQIVND (reference sequence). The CDR3 sequence is CASSPHRDNPEAFF. The CDR3 nucleotides are TGTGCCAGTAGCCCTCACCGGGACAACCCTGAAGCTTTCTTT.

The chain carries TRBV2 and TRBJ1-2; D is possibly TRBD1 (5 bases). Trimming shortened V by 4 bases and J by 6 bases, and 9 bases separated the two germline ends. CDR3 length: 12 amino acids. Germline assignment: CDR1 SNHLY and CDR2 FYNNEI. The DNA of the CDR3 is TGTGCCAGCAGTGTAGGCAGGGATGGCTACACCTTC. Its translation is CASSVGRDGYTF.

To note about this clonotype: Lacking the conserved final phenylalanine or tryptophan, this CDR3 likely reflects a read error. This chain links TRBV2 with TRBJ1-6; D is ambiguous. The V and J ends lost 9 bases and 7 bases respectively, with 13 bases between them. CDR3 length: 13 residues. Germline V lookup: CDR1 SNHLY, CDR2 FYNNEI. CDR3: CASRDTGNSPLHS. The DNA for the CDR3 is TGTGCCAGTAGAGACACGGGAAATTCACCCCTCCACTCT.

The chain is built from TRBV7-9 and TRBJ1-3, with D possibly matching TRBD1 (5 bases). The germline gives CDR1 SEHNR, CDR2 FQNEAQ (reference sequence). V lost 11 bases, J lost 0 bases, and 8 bases lay in between. The CDR3 has 12 residues. DNA for the CDR3: TGTGCCGGGGGGATCTCTGGAAACACCATATATTTT. Protein: CAGGISGNTIYF.

Notes on this clonotype: A junction end diverges from the germline sequence, so it may reflect a read error. This chain links TRBV7-9 with TRBJ2-7; weak D call: TRBD2 (5 bases). The germline gives CDR1 SEHNR, CDR2 FQNEAQ (reference sequence). The CDR3 runs to 12 residues. CDR3 sequence: CASSLVRGEQYF. In DNA form, the CDR3 reads TGCGCCAGCAGCTTGGTTCGGGGCGAGCAGTACTTC.

This clonotype was seen repeatedly, ten times or more. CDR3 DNA sequence: TGTGCCAGCTTTAGTTCGGGGGCGGCCACTGAAGCTTTCTTT. Its translation is CASFSSGAATEAFF. This chain joins TRBV12-3 or TRBV12-4 and TRBJ1-1, with D possibly matching TRBD1 (6 bases). Trimming removed 8 bases at V and 4 bases at J, with 17 bases between. The CDR3 runs to 14 residues.

This clonotype appeared many times. This chain uses TRBV5-1 with TRBJ2-2; 8 nucleotides line up with TRBD2. V was clipped by 4 bases and J by 0 bases; unmatched bases: 5. Germline assignment: CDR1 SGHRS and CDR2 YFSETQ. The CDR3 totals 16 residues. The CDR3 here is CASSPREGSNTGELFF. CDR3 nucleotides: TGCGCCAGCAGCCCCCGGGAGGGATCGAACACCGGGGAGCTGTTTTTT. The full variable domain, its missing parts supplied by reference TRBV5-1 and TRBJ2-2, is KAGVTQTPRYLIKTRGQQVTLSCSPISGHRSVSWYQQTPGQGLQFLFEYFSETQRNKGNFPGRFSGRQFSNSRSEMNVSTLELGDSALYLCASSPREGSNTGELFFGEGSRLTVL.

The chain has TRBV24-1 and TRBJ1-2; D gene unclear. V gave up 12 bases and J gave up 4 bases, with 26 bases separating them. Germline loops: CDR1 KGHDR, CDR2 SFDVKD. The CDR3 runs to 16 residues. This CDR3 reads CARIWDRGILRYGYTF. In DNA form, the CDR3 reads TGTGCCCGTATCTGGGATCGGGGAATCCTCCGCTATGGCTACACCTTC.

This clonotype was detected many times. The chain links TRBV5-6 to TRBJ1-1; D is unresolved. The germline V and J ends were trimmed by 4 bases and 5 bases, with 15 bases remaining between them. Germline CDR1 reads SGHDT; CDR2 reads YYEEEE. This CDR3 is 14 amino acids long. Here the CDR3 reads CASSLRVMGTEAFF. CDR3 in DNA: TGTGCCAGCAGCCTGCGGGTTATGGGAACTGAAGCTTTCTTT.

In the case of this clonotype: This may come from a read error, since a much larger clone is one base off. The CDR3 DNA follows: TGCGCCAGCAGCTCTACAGGGTGGGCTGAAGCTTTCTTT. This translates into CASSSTGWAEAFF. The chain employs TRBV5-1 and TRBJ1-1; D perhaps matches TRBD1 (6 bases). V lost 3 bases and J lost 6, with 12 bases in between. This CDR3 region has 13 residues. Germline-derived CDR1 and CDR2 are SGHRS and YFSETQ.

As for this clonotype: A much bigger clone sits one base away, suggesting this may be a read error. The chain joins TRBV2 to TRBJ1-6; D not resolved. This CDR3 is built from 15 residues. Germline V gives CDR1 SNHLY, CDR2 FYNNEI. The CDR3 DNA reads TGTGCCAGCAGATTCTCCCTTCGAGATAATTCACTCCTCCACTTT. Amino acids: CASRFSLRDNSLLHF.

The CDR3 DNA reads TGTGCCAGCTCACCGGGGACAGCACTGAACACTGAAGCTTTCTTT. The encoded protein is CASSPGTALNTEAFF. This sequence joins TRBV18 and TRBJ1-1; 7 bases fit TRBD1. V shed 3 bases, J shed 0 bases, and the junction held 4 bases outside the gene matches. Germline CDR1 KGHSH, CDR2 LQKENI. This CDR3 region has 15 residues.

This clonotype was picked up a small number of times. The chain recombines TRBV20-1 with TRBJ2-7; D is perhaps TRBD1 or TRBD2 (9 bases each). The CDR3 is 16 amino acids. The V end lost 1 base, the J end lost 5 bases, and 21 bases lay between the germline ends. CDR1 DFQATT and CDR2 SNEGSKA come from the germline V gene (reference sequence). The CDR3 here is CSARVPLAGQGHEQYF. CDR3 bases: TGCAGTGCTAGAGTTCCCCTAGCGGGACAGGGCCACGAGCAGTACTTC.

This clonotype was observed at least ten times. The chain couples TRBV19 to TRBJ2-1; 12 bases align to TRBD2. The CDR3 runs to 16 residues. CDR1 and CDR2 from the germline V gene are LNHDA and SQIVND (reference sequence). Trimming took 0 bases from V and 8 from J; bases not matched to a gene: 5. CDR3 DNA: TGTGCCAGTAGTATAGATCGACTAGCGGGGGTCGATGAGCAGTTCTTC. Protein sequence: CASSIDRLAGVDEQFF.

The J gene is TRBJ2-7, the V gene TRBV5-6, with D unclear. The CDR3 contains 14 residues. V was cut by 2 bases and J by 3 bases, with 12 bases left in between. Germline V CDR1 and CDR2: SGHDT, YYEEEE. CDR3 protein: CASSLAESRYEQYF. CDR3 DNA sequence: TGTGCCAGCAGCTTAGCCGAATCCCGCTACGAGCAGTACTTC.